This T cell receptor (beta chain) comes out of a study of blood T cell repertoires in COVID-19. Per the authors' pipeline: By means of reference gene primer amplification, nucleated cell counts were estimated. Sequencing used immunoSEQ multiplex PCR; TCRdb keeps in-frame clones, though not all of them. The V and J calls and the clone size are those of that table, but D and trimming were determined from the DNA. Of approximately 170,000 clones in the sample, roughly 84% were seen once. The Seattle site enrolled patients during active infection and followed them longitudinally. Material for sequencing was peripheral blood. The receptor was isolated from a woman aged 70 to 79 with COVID-19, enrolled during active disease.

CDR3 coding DNA: TGTGCCAGCAGCCCCGACCGGACAGGGGGGGACACTGAAGCTTTCTTT. Translation gives CASSPDRTGGDTEAFF. The chain employs TRBV28 and TRBJ1-1, with TRBD1 matching 10 bases. CDR1 and CDR2 from the germline V gene are MDHEN and SYDVKM. The CDR3 has 16 residues. After removal of 6 bases from V and 3 bases from J, the junction contained 10 bases not matched to a gene. The whole variable domain, filled in from reference TRBV28 and TRBJ1-1, reads DVKVTQSSRYLVKRTGEKVFLECVQDMDHENMFWYRQDPGLGLRLIYFSYDVKMKEKGDIPEGYSVSREKKERFSLILESASTNQTSMYLCASSPDRTGGDTEAFFGQGTRLTVV.